This note documents a single T cell receptor (beta chain) sequence. CDR1 and CDR2 (germline): SGHAT, FQNNGV. Between the trimmed V and J ends, which lost 1 base and 2 bases, there was a span of 14 bases. The CDR3 totals 16 residues. This sample was included in a study of blood T cell repertoires in COVID-19. Using immunoSEQ multiplex PCR, the repertoire was profiled, and TCRdb retains in-frame clones only, with some absent. Of roughly 120,000 clones in the sample, roughly 90% were seen once. The TCR comes from a man aged 55 to 70 with COVID-19, enrolled during active disease. What was sequenced was peripheral blood. The rearrangement uses TRBV11-2 and TRBJ1-2; D perhaps matches TRBD1 (6 bases). CDR3 bases: TGTGCCAGCAGCTTAGTCACAGGGCCCTGGAACTATGGCTACACCTTC. Translating it yields CASSLVTGPWNYGYTF. The whole variable domain, remainder taken from reference TRBV11-2 and TRBJ1-2, is EAGVAQSPRYKIIEKRQSVAFWCNPISGHATLYWYQQILGQGPKLLIQFQNNGVVDDSQLPKDRFSAERLKGVDSTLKIQPAKLEDSAVYLCASSLVTGPWNYGYTFGSGTRLTVV.